The 13 T cell receptor beta chains below come from one sample, sequenced in a study of T cells in Graves' hyperthyroidism and ophthalmopathy. Amplified TCR beta CDR3 regions derived from RNA transcripts. The TCR CDR3 first-round RT-PCR relied on the HTBI primer set. Using its own MiXCR run on the multiplex PCR reads, TCRdb lists one record per CDR3 protein. The sample carries under 300,000 distinct CDR3 sequences, 12% to 15% recorded once. The specimen was blood. These receptors came from a woman between 50 and 59 years old with Graves' hyperthyroidism that later progressed to Graves' ophthalmopathy.

This clonotype has a count of ten or more. This chain links TRBV20-1 with TRBJ2-1, with TRBD2 matching 10 bases. This CDR3 has 16 residues. The V gene end was trimmed by 0 bases and the J gene end by 0 bases; junction bases not matched to a gene: 2. The germline gives CDR1 DFQATT, CDR2 SNEGSKA (reference sequence). CDR3 amino acids: CSARELAGPSYNEQFF. The CDR3 coding sequence is TGCAGTGCTAGAGAACTAGCGGGACCCTCCTACAATGAGCAGTTCTTC.

The chain joins TRBV7-9 to TRBJ2-3, with TRBD2 matching 7 bases. The CDR3 totals 18 residues. Germline V gene lookup returns CDR1 SEHNR and CDR2 FQNEAQ (reference sequence). V shed 4 bases, J shed 1 base, and the junction held 14 bases outside the gene matches. This CDR3 reads CASSSRGDYLSRTDTQYF. The DNA of the CDR3 is TGTGCCAGCAGCTCCCGGGGGGACTACTTAAGCCGCACAGATACGCAGTATTTT.

This chain joins TRBV6-1 and TRBJ1-6, with TRBD1 as a possible D gene (6 bases). The CDR3 length is 15 residues. V gave up 2 bases and J gave up 7 bases, with 12 bases separating them. Germline-derived CDR1 and CDR2 are MNHNS and SASEGT. Here the CDR3 reads CASSELQGGNSPLHF. The CDR3 nucleotides are TGTGCCAGCAGTGAATTACAGGGAGGGAATTCACCCCTCCACTTT.

This clonotype has a count of ten or more. The chain uses TRBV20-1 and TRBJ2-2; no clear D. The CDR3 has 14 amino acids. CDR1 and CDR2 from the germline V gene are DFQATT and SNEGSKA (reference sequence). V was clipped by 6 bases and J by 1 base, with 12 bases between them. The CDR3 reads CSATEAENTGELFF. Here the CDR3 DNA reads TGCAGTGCAACAGAAGCTGAGAACACCGGGGAGCTGTTTTTT.

V gene TRBV5-4 combines with J gene TRBJ2-5, with 8 bases matching TRBD1. Germline V gives CDR1 SGHNT, CDR2 YYREEE (reference sequence). The CDR3 consists of 15 residues. V was clipped by 2 bases and J by 5 bases; unmatched bases: 8. CDR3 sequence (DNA): TGTGCCAGCAGCTTTAGGACAGGGAGAGGGGAGACCCAGTACTTC. Translating it yields CASSFRTGRGETQYF.

This clonotype was detected ten times or more. This chain links TRBV13 with TRBJ2-1, with D possibly being TRBD1 (6 bases). Germline CDR1 reads PRHDT; CDR2 reads FYEKMQ (reference sequence). The CDR3 extends over 15 amino acids. V dropped 5 bases and J dropped 6 bases, with 17 bases sitting between them. CDR3 coding DNA: TGTGCCAGCAGCGTGTGGGGGCAGAGGGGCAATGAGCAGTTCTTC. Protein sequence: CASSVWGQRGNEQFF.

This clonotype was counted only a few times. This rearrangement joins TRBV3-1 to TRBJ1-3; no firm D call. V lost 2 bases, J lost 1 base, and 3 bases lay in between. The CDR3 sequence is 13 residues long. From germline, CDR1 is LGHDT and CDR2 YNNKEL (reference sequence). CDR3 DNA sequence: TGTGCCAGCAGCCAAATATCTGGAAACACCATATATTTT. Its translation is CASSQISGNTIYF.

This clonotype has a count of ten or more. V usage is TRBV6-2 or TRBV6-3 and J usage is TRBJ2-1, with 13 bases aligning to TRBD2. V was pared by 4 bases and J by 6 bases, with 6 bases of the junction left unmatched. Germline values: CDR1 MNHEY, CDR2 SVGEGT. There are 16 residues in the CDR3. The CDR3 spells CASSFGLAGVLNEQFF. CDR3 bases: TGTGCCAGCAGTTTCGGACTAGCGGGAGTCCTCAATGAGCAGTTCTTC.

At least ten counts were recorded for this clonotype. V usage is TRBV5-1 and J usage is TRBJ2-1; 11 bases map to TRBD2. J lost 6 bases, V lost 4 bases, and 9 bases had no gene match. The CDR3 length is 16 residues. From germline, CDR1 is SGHRS and CDR2 YFSETQ. CDR3 region: CASSPTGTSGVNEQFF. CDR3 nucleotide sequence: TGCGCCAGCAGCCCGACCGGGACTAGCGGAGTCAATGAGCAGTTCTTC.

Ten or more counts support this clonotype. V and J are TRBV12-3 or TRBV12-4 and TRBJ2-5, with D possibly called TRBD1 or TRBD2 (5 bases each). The CDR3 totals 14 residues. The V and J ends lost 6 bases and 1 base respectively, with 12 bases between them. The CDR3 region is CASSIHGGQETQYF. The CDR3 DNA reads as TGTGCCAGCAGCATACATGGGGGCCAAGAGACCCAGTACTTC.

V usage is TRBV9 and J usage is TRBJ1-2, with D tentatively TRBD1 (5 bases). This CDR3 has 16 amino acids. The V gene lost 4 bases and the J gene lost 3 bases, with 19 bases spanning the gap. Germline CDR1 and CDR2: SGDLS and YYNGEE. CDR3 nucleotide sequence: TGTGCCAGCAGCCCCTTCATGGGGGGATCGTACTATGGCTACACCTTC. It translates to CASSPFMGGSYYGYTF.

This clonotype was counted only a few times. The chain couples TRBV6-1 to TRBJ2-5, with unresolved D. The CDR3 is 14 residues long. V lost 5 bases and J lost 4, with 14 bases in between. Germline V gives CDR1 MNHNS, CDR2 SASEGT. This chain's CDR3 is CASSWTDTPETQYF. In nucleotides, the CDR3 is TGTGCCAGCAGTTGGACGGATACCCCAGAGACCCAGTACTTC.

Concerning this clonotype itself: A read error may explain this, as a much larger clone is one base away. This sequence joins TRBV7-8 and TRBJ2-3; tentatively, D is TRBD1 or TRBD2 (5 bases each). This CDR3 is built from 15 residues. Trimming pared 5 bases from V and 6 bases from J, leaving 18 bases between. Germline V gene data show CDR1 as SGHVS and CDR2 as FQNEAQ. The CDR3 region is CASSDNRVGEDTQYF. In DNA, the CDR3 is TGTGCCAGCAGCGATAATAGAGTAGGGGAGGATACGCAGTATTTT.